These T cell receptor beta chains were read from a single sample in a study of T-cell memory formation after mild COVID-19. MiXCR, run by TCRdb on the 5' RACE reads, gives a single entry per CDR3 protein. Among around 130,000 distinct CDR3 sequences listed, about 15% were seen once. The sequenced sample consisted of PBMCs or a T cell subset sorted from them (not recorded which). Source of these receptors: an adult woman who had mild COVID-19 (a few samples of this study predate the infection). Cell type and time point are not known. The CDR3 runs from the conserved cysteine through the conserved F or W. D genes are given only for firm matches. Size is omitted from some rows. Given values are once, few, many or a class for expanded clones.

abundance	d_gene	v_gene	j_gene	CDR3nt	CDR3aa
-	TRBD2	TRBV11-1	TRBJ2-1	TGTGCCAGCAGCCGGAGTAGCGGGGCATACAATGAGCAGTTCTTC	CASSRSSGAYNEQFF
-	-	TRBV12-3/TRBV12-4	TRBJ1-5	TGTGCCAGCAGTTTAACCGGGCGTCAGCCCCAGCATTTT	CASSLTGRQPQHF
-	-	TRBV12-3/TRBV12-4	TRBJ1-4	TGTGCCAGCAGTCCCATTAATGAAAAACTGTTTTTT	CASSPINEKLFF
-	TRBD2	TRBV4-1	TRBJ2-1	TGCGCCAGCAGCCGGAAAGACGGCCTAGCGGGAGGTATGAATGAGCAGTTCTTC	CASSRKDGLAGGMNEQFF
-	-	TRBV7-9	TRBJ2-1	TGTGCCAGCAGGCCAAGTTCCTACAATGAGCAGTTCTTC	CASRPSSYNEQFF
-	-	TRBV3-1	TRBJ1-5	TGTGCCAGCAGCCCTCGACTCAATCAGCCCCAGCATTTT	CASSPRLNQPQHF
many	-	TRBV5-1	TRBJ1-1	TGCGCCAGCAGCTTGGACCAGGGCATGAACACTGAAGCTTTCTTT	CASSLDQGMNTEAFF
-	TRBD1	TRBV15	TRBJ2-7	TGTGCCACCAGCACCGGGACAGGGTCCTACGAGCAGTACTTC	CATSTGTGSYEQYF
-	TRBD1	TRBV19	TRBJ2-1	TGTGCCAGTAGTCGCCGGACAGGGGGCAAGAACAATGAGCAGTTCTTC	CASSRRTGGKNNEQFF
few	TRBD2	TRBV2	TRBJ2-1	TGTGCCAGCAGGGATCCGGGACTAGCCCCCATAGGAGACAATGAGCAGTTCTTC	CASRDPGLAPIGDNEQFF